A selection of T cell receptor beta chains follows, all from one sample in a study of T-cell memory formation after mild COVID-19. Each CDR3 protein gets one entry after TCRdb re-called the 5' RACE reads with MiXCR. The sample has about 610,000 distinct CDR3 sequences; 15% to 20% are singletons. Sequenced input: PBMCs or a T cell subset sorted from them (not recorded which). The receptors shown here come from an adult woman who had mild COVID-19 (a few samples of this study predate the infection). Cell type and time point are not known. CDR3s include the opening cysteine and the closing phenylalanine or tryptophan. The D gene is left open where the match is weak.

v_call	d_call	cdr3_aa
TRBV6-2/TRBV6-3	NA	CASSADRGHGYTF
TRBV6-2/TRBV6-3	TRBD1	CASSTWTGVSSNYGYTF
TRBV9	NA	CASSVASAATEAFF
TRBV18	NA	CASSPASPYEQYF
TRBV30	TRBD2	CAWTRTFRRKRESSYNEQFF
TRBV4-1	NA	CASSHAGWNTEAFF
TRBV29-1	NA	CSVESGLSNTGELFF
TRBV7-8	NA	CASSLYQVGILSNQPQHF
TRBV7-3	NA	CASSPGVEQYF
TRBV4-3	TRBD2	CASSQGGLAGGSSYEQYF
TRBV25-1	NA	CASSEYKSTDTQYF
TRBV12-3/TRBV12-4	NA	CASSLRASSYNEQFF
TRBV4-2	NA	CASSQVGGAASYEQYF
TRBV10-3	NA	CATTGTLTDTQYF
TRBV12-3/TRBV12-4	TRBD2	CASSKAGGQETQYF
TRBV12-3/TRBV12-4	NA	CASRYRDGLRGYTF
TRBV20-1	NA	CSARDPRDSSVYEQYF
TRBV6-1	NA	CASSEELYGSRPLTEAFF
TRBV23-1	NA	CASSPGGPPSTDTQYF
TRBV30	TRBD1	CSWSGQGASQPQHF
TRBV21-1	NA	CASSKKRVGGSQVHEQYF
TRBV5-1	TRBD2	CVSVVLGGTSAHYEQYF
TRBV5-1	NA	CASSLGLVSDTEAFF
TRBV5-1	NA	CASSLGGRNYGYTF
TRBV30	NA	CAWRIAGTDTQYF
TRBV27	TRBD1	CASSFLRGLGRQGVGKLFF